This T cell receptor beta chain is drawn from a study of CD8 T cells in Susac syndrome. V was pared by 3 bases and J by 4 bases, with 7 bases between. CDR3 length: 12 amino acids. CDR1 is SNHLY and CDR2 is FYNNEI in the germline V gene. Random-hexamer reverse transcription was applied to about 0.45 to 1 ug RNA. TCRdb passed the immunoSEQ multiplex PCR reads through MiXCR, listing each CDR3 protein once. The top ten clones hold more than 0.3% of a sample with around 100,000 distinct CDR3 sequences, 95% of them seen once. From blood CD8+ and CD4+ T cells, TCR beta sequences were generated. This clonotype has only one observation. The target antigen is unknown. Notes on the study in general: Expansion of Susac CD8+ clones peaked in TEMRA cells and in active patients.

V gene TRBV2 combines with J gene TRBJ2-7; unclear D gene. The receptor was derived from a human donor with Susac syndrome. Material: CD8+ T cells from PBMCs. CDR3 protein: CASSDPPYEQYF. CDR3 sequence (DNA): TGTGCCAGCAGTGACCCTCCATACGAGCAGTACTTC.